This paragraph reports one TCR beta chain. The antigen is unknown. This sample is drawn from a study of cytotoxic CD8 clonotypes in ibrutinib-treated CLL. Findings of the study overall: Elevated clonality accompanied ibrutinib response, with a return toward baseline values at progression. Timing of sampling differed between sustained-remission and progressing patients.

Clones were read by immunoSEQ multiplex PCR, and TCRdb kept only the in-frame ones, dropping some. Seen here are 30,000 to 40,000 clones, approximately 69% observed once, and the top ten hold roughly 26%. This TCR came from a human donor with chronic lymphocytic leukemia. The specimen comprised PBMCs, sampled before ibrutinib treatment.

CDR3 sequence reads: CASSETSGLGSYEQYF. DNA of the CDR3: TGTGCCAGCAGTGAGACTAGCGGTCTGGGGTCCTACGAGCAGTACTTC. V is TRBV2 and J is TRBJ2-7; TRBD2 aligns across 9 bases. The CDR3 contains 16 residues. V shed 3 bases, J shed 1 base, and the junction held 7 bases outside the gene matches. CDR1 is SNHLY, CDR2 FYNNEI, per germline. Full variable domain (remainder filled in from reference TRBV2 and TRBJ2-7): EPEVTQTPSHQVTQMGQEVILRCVPISNHLYFYWYRQILGQKVEFLVSFYNNEISEKSEIFDDQFSVERPDGSNFTLKIRSTKLEDSAMYFCASSETSGLGSYEQYFGPGTRLTVT.